What follows are 14 T cell receptor beta chains derived from one specimen sequenced in a study of a mutant IDH1 vaccine in newly diagnosed glioma. The assay was immunoSEQ multiplex PCR, and TCRdb's table has in-frame clones only and misses some. The repertoire consists of tens of thousands of clones, with over 75% occurring once and the leading ten covering less than 2%. Described time point: week 35, safety follow-up. In the vaccine, a single dose held 300 ug of the mutant IDH1 20-mer peptide, along with topical imiquimod. These receptors' targets are unknown. Sequencing used PBMCs, obtained from a glioma patient whose treatment included an IDH1 peptide vaccine. The receptors were sampled from a man aged 35-49 years with glioma.

The chain recombines TRBV5-1 with TRBJ1-1; 7 nucleotides line up with TRBD1. V shed 5 bases, J shed 1 base, and the junction held 11 bases outside the gene matches. The CDR3 is made up of 16 amino acids. CDR1 SGHRS and CDR2 YFSETQ come from the germline V gene. This CDR3 is CASRNTGARENTEAFF. The DNA of the CDR3 is TGCGCCAGCAGAAATACAGGGGCGCGGGAGAACACTGAAGCTTTCTTT.

The chain has TRBV29-1 and TRBJ2-1; 13 nucleotides agree with TRBD2. Germline-derived CDR1 and CDR2 are SQVTM and ANQGSEA. The CDR3 runs to 16 residues. V was clipped by 0 bases and J by 8 bases; unmatched bases: 7. CDR3 bases: TGCAGCGTTGAAGACGTCACTAGCGGGAGGGCCGATGAGCAGTTCTTC. Translating it yields CSVEDVTSGRADEQFF.

The CDR3: CASRDLSEKLFF. CDR3 nucleotides: TGTGCCAGCAGGGACCTATCCGAAAAACTGTTTTTT. J is TRBJ1-4 and V is TRBV6-6; D remains unclear. The CDR3 has 12 residues. Trimming cost V 6 bases and J 8 bases, with 10 bases left between them. Germline V gives CDR1 MNHNY, CDR2 SVGAGI (reference sequence).

The J gene is TRBJ2-3, the V gene TRBV6-1, with 8 bases fitting TRBD1. Germline CDR1 reads MNHNS; CDR2 reads SASEGT. Unmatched junction bases numbered 14, after V lost 4 bases and J lost 8 bases. The CDR3 totals 16 residues. In DNA form, the CDR3 reads TGTGCCAGCAGTGCCACACAGGGGGTCGGTAGTGGTACGCAGTATTTT. Translated: CASSATQGVGSGTQYF.

J is TRBJ1-2 and V is TRBV4-1; no definite D call. V was shortened by 0 bases and J by 1 base, with 9 bases between the two germline ends. Germline CDR1 and CDR2: MGHRA and YSYEKL. The CDR3 is 15 amino acids. CDR3 region: CASSQDLNVNYGYTF. The CDR3 DNA reads TGCGCCAGCAGCCAAGATCTTAACGTTAACTATGGCTACACCTTC.

The V gene is TRBV21-1, the J gene TRBJ1-4. TRBV21-1 is classified as a pseudogene. The CDR3 totals 14 residues. CDR3 residues: CASSNFRVNEKLFF. The CDR3 DNA reads TGTGCCAGCAGCAATTTTCGGGTTAATGAAAAACTGTTTTTT.

The genes are TRBV29-1 and TRBJ2-3; 13 bases agree with TRBD2. Germline values: CDR1 SQVTM, CDR2 ANQGSEA. V lost 7 bases to trimming and J lost 4 bases; unmatched junction nucleotides: 5. The CDR3 totals 14 residues. DNA for the CDR3: TGCAGCGCCCGGACTAGCGGGAGAGCAGATACGCAGTATTTT. Protein: CSARTSGRADTQYF.

The rearrangement uses TRBV7-8 and TRBJ2-7, with TRBD2 matching over 13 bases. CDR1 and CDR2 (germline): SGHVS, FQNEAQ. There are 16 residues in the CDR3. After removal of 5 bases from V and 7 bases from J, the junction contained 11 bases not matched to a gene. The CDR3 protein is CASSARPGTSGTEQYF. CDR3 nucleotides: TGTGCCAGCAGCGCCCGTCCCGGGACTAGCGGGACAGAGCAGTACTTC.

This chain links TRBV4-1 with TRBJ2-5, with 9 bases matching TRBD1. The CDR3 extends over 20 amino acids. V lost 4 bases to trimming and J lost 4 bases; unmatched junction nucleotides: 22. Germline assignment: CDR1 MGHRA and CDR2 YSYEKL. CDR3 nucleotides: TGCGCCAGCAGCCCGGTCCCGGGACAGGGAGCCCCCTGGGTCCGAGAGACCCAGTACTTC. Encoded protein: CASSPVPGQGAPWVRETQYF.

The rearrangement links TRBV28 to TRBJ1-3, with 7 bases that match TRBD1. This CDR3 has 15 amino acids. Germline lookup yields CDR1 MDHEN and CDR2 SYDVKM. The junction had 5 bases not matched to a gene; V was cut back by 3 bases and J by 3 bases. CDR3 nucleotides: TGTGCCAGCAGTTTTGCCGACAGGGTTGGAAACACCATATATTTT. Translation: CASSFADRVGNTIYF.

V gene TRBV5-5 combines with J gene TRBJ1-1; D is unclear. V gave up 0 bases and J gave up 1 base, with 4 bases separating them. Germline V gene lookup returns CDR1 SGHKS and CDR2 YYEKEE (reference sequence). This CDR3 contains 13 residues. CDR3 coding DNA: TGTGCCAGCAGCTTGGAGAGGAACACTGAAGCTTTCTTT. Protein sequence: CASSLERNTEAFF.

This sequence joins TRBV5-5 and TRBJ1-1; the match to TRBD1 covers 8 bases. Losses at the gene ends were 4 bases for V and 12 bases for J; bases not matched to a gene: 17. Germline values: CDR1 SGHKS, CDR2 YYEKEE (reference sequence). The CDR3 is 15 residues long. CDR3 residues: CASSAQFGQGRESFF. The DNA of the CDR3 is TGTGCCAGCAGCGCCCAATTCGGACAGGGCCGGGAGTCTTTCTTT.

This chain joins TRBV5-1 and TRBJ2-2; D call uncertain. The CDR3 has 16 residues. Germline CDR1 reads SGHRS; CDR2 reads YFSETQ. V lost 0 bases and J lost 1, with 10 bases in between. The CDR3 protein is CASSLVLSGNTGELFF. In DNA, the CDR3 is TGCGCCAGCAGCTTGGTCCTCTCAGGGAACACCGGGGAGCTGTTTTTT.

This chain uses TRBV5-5 with TRBJ2-2; TRBD1 or TRBD2 may be the D gene (6 bases each). Germline CDR1 SGHKS, CDR2 YYEKEE (reference sequence). The CDR3 runs to 16 residues. V gave up 3 bases and J gave up 4 bases, with 16 bases separating them. The CDR3: CASSSRQEGGTGELFF. CDR3 coding DNA: TGTGCCAGCAGCTCGAGGCAGGAGGGGGGCACCGGGGAGCTGTTTTTT.